The clone carrying this T cell receptor (beta chain) was detected only a few times. V was pared by 6 bases and J by 1 base, with 16 bases of the junction left unmatched. CDR1 and CDR2 from the germline V gene are SEHNR and FQNEAQ (reference sequence). This CDR3 comprises 19 residues. TCRdb used MiXCR to reprocess the 5' RACE reads, holding one entry per CDR3 protein. The data contain under 300,000 distinct CDR3 sequences, roughly 15% of them singletons. The sample originates from a study of T-cell memory formation after mild COVID-19. The TCR sequence derives from a young man who had mild COVID-19 (a few samples of this study predate the infection). Cell type and time point are not known. The sample was PBMCs or a T cell subset sorted from them (not recorded which). This chain joins TRBV7-9 and TRBJ1-4, with TRBD1 matching over 8 bases. The CDR3 spells CASRGQGWSSKETNEKLFF. The CDR3 coding sequence is TGTGCCAGCAGAGGACAGGGTTGGTCCTCAAAAGAAACTAATGAAAAACTGTTTTTT.